One and the same sample provided the 22 T cell receptor beta chains below, sequenced in a study of regulatory T cells in long-lasting Graves disease. Both iRepertoire HTBI primers and Arm-PCR of CDR3 regions were used to build the TCR beta libraries. Via MiXCR, TCRdb re-called the multiplex PCR reads, giving one row per CDR3 protein. The sample lists about 560,000 distinct CDR3 sequences, roughly a sixth seen once, with around 12% in the top ten. Sample time point: newly diagnosed GD, antithyroid drugs for less than 3 months. The TCR library was made from RNA extracted from PBMCs. These records were also assigned to another study, of T cells in Graves' hyperthyroidism and ophthalmopathy.

This sample comprised peripheral blood mononuclear cells (PBMCs), obtained at new diagnosis, from a patient treated with antithyroid drugs. These receptor sequences come from a man younger than 35 with Graves disease.

This clonotype was counted only a few times. This chain uses TRBV4-1 with TRBJ1-2, with D maybe TRBD1 (6 bases). The V and J ends lost 4 bases and 5 bases respectively, with 17 bases between them. CDR1 is MGHRA and CDR2 is YSYEKL in the germline V gene. This CDR3 spans 15 amino acids. CDR3 sequence reads: CASSPMTGGSYGYTF. CDR3 nucleotides: TGCGCCAGCAGCCCGATGACAGGTGGTTCTTATGGCTACACCTTC.

This clonotype was seen at least ten times. This chain uses TRBV20-1 with TRBJ2-4; 7 bases are shared with TRBD1. Losses at the gene ends were 6 bases for V and 6 bases for J; bases not matched to a gene: 2. The CDR3 is 11 residues long. Germline V gene sequence: CDR1 DFQATT, CDR2 SNEGSKA (reference sequence). The CDR3 sequence: CSARTGNIQYF. The CDR3 bases are TGCAGTGCAAGGACAGGAAACATTCAGTACTTC.

This clonotype was detected only a few times. V gene TRBV30 combines with J gene TRBJ2-3; 9 bases align to TRBD1. Germline V gene data show CDR1 as GTSNPN and CDR2 as SVGIG (reference sequence). The CDR3 runs to 14 residues. V dropped 2 bases and J dropped 4; count of bases not matched to a gene: 4. In DNA form, the CDR3 reads TGTGCCTGGAGTAGGGACAGGGTTGCAGATACGCAGTATTTT. It encodes CAWSRDRVADTQYF. Variable domain in full (rest from reference TRBV30 and TRBJ2-3): SQTIHQWPATLVQPVGSPLSLECTVEGTSNPNLYWYRQAAGRGLQLLFYSVGIGQISSEVPQNLSASRPQDRQFILSSKKLLLSDSGFYLCAWSRDRVADTQYFGPGTRLTVL.

The genes are TRBV4-1 and TRBJ1-2; D not resolved. CDR3 length equals 14 residues. Germline values: CDR1 MGHRA, CDR2 YSYEKL. V lost 0 bases to trimming and J lost 8 bases, with 13 bases between them. The CDR3 DNA is TGCGCCAGCAGCCAAGAAATTCTGGAAGCCGGCTACACCTTC. Translating it yields CASSQEILEAGYTF.

The chain joins TRBV20-1 to TRBJ2-1; D is unclear. The V end was cut by 2 bases, the J end by 9 bases, with 20 bases between. CDR1 is DFQATT, CDR2 SNEGSKA, per germline (reference sequence). This CDR3 spans 15 amino acids. For the CDR3, the DNA is TGCAGTGCTAGATCACCTGATAGAGGAGTTGGTGAGCAGTTCTTC. Amino acids: CSARSPDRGVGEQFF.

In its sample, this clonotype was seen a few times. The gene calls are TRBV19 and TRBJ2-2; D is unclear. The CDR3 covers 15 residues. The germline gives CDR1 LNHDA, CDR2 SQIVND (reference sequence). Deletions cut 6 bases from V and 1 base from J, with 12 bases between. The CDR3 region has the DNA TGTGCCAGTAGAAGAGAGCATCTGAACACCGGGGAGCTGTTTTTT. Its translation: CASRREHLNTGELFF. Drawing the rest from reference TRBV19 and TRBJ2-2, the complete variable domain is DGGITQSPKYLFRKEGQNVTLSCEQNLNHDAMYWYRQDPGQGLRLIYYSQIVNDFQKGDIAEGYSVSREKKESFPLTVTSAQKNPTAFYLCASRREHLNTGELFFGEGSRLTVL.

This clonotype was detected ten times or more. V is TRBV24-1 and J is TRBJ2-1; 8 bases are a match to TRBD2. The ends lost 4 bases at V and 5 bases at J; junction bases unmatched: 6. The CDR3 runs 15 residues. Germline-derived CDR1 and CDR2 are KGHDR and SFDVKD. CDR3 loop: CATSESGRADNEQFF. The CDR3 region has the DNA TGTGCCACCAGTGAGTCCGGGAGGGCCGACAATGAGCAGTTCTTC.

This clonotype was recorded many times. This sequence joins TRBV2 and TRBJ2-7, with a tentative D call TRBD2 (7 bases). The V gene lost 7 bases and the J gene lost 4 bases, with 14 bases spanning the gap. Germline V gives CDR1 SNHLY, CDR2 FYNNEI. The CDR3 consists of 13 residues. CDR3 protein: CASNTGGFYEQYF. The CDR3 bases are TGTGCCAGCAACACGGGGGGCTTTTACGAGCAGTACTTC.

The table lists this clonotype with many counts. The V gene is TRBV12-3 or TRBV12-4, the J gene TRBJ1-2; 7 nucleotides line up with TRBD1. Trimming cost V 5 bases and J 6 bases; bases outside gene matches: 12. CDR3 length: 15 residues. CDR3 sequence (DNA): TGTGCCAGCAGTCAATCGCTCGGACAGGCCCATGGCTACACCTTC. Encoded protein: CASSQSLGQAHGYTF.

This clonotype was found a few times. The chain couples TRBV12-5 to TRBJ2-3; D is perhaps TRBD2 (5 bases). CDR3 size: 15 residues. CDR1 is LGHNT, CDR2 FRNRAP, per germline. Trimming took 6 bases from V and 4 from J, leaving 17 bases between them. CDR3 nucleotides: TGTGCTAGTGGCCTTGGTAGCGTTGGAGCAGATACGCAGTATTTT. This gives the protein CASGLGSVGADTQYF.

Many counts were recorded for this clonotype. The chain joins TRBV7-9 to TRBJ1-2; D gene ambiguous. Germline CDR1 and CDR2: SEHNR and FQNEAQ (reference sequence). Trimming removed 2 bases at V and 2 bases at J, with 9 bases between. The CDR3 consists of 14 residues. In DNA form, the CDR3 reads TGTGCCAGCAGCTTAACGGGATACAACTATGGCTACACCTTC. Translation gives CASSLTGYNYGYTF.

This clonotype came up a few times. This chain links TRBV12-3 or TRBV12-4 with TRBJ1-4, with D possibly matching TRBD1 (6 bases). V lost 3 bases, J lost 7 bases, and 18 bases lay in between. CDR3 length: 16 amino acids. CDR3: CASSFRAGAHSEKLFF. The CDR3, as DNA: TGTGCCAGCAGTTTCAGGGCGGGGGCTCACAGTGAAAAACTGTTTTTT.

This clonotype was recorded many times. The rearrangement joins TRBV11-2 to TRBJ2-7, with D possibly TRBD1 on 6 matching bases. This CDR3 contains 14 residues. In germline, CDR1 is SGHAT, CDR2 FQNNGV. The V and J ends lost 5 bases and 3 bases respectively, with 14 bases between them. The CDR3 DNA sequence: TGTGCCAGCAGCACCCGCAGGGGCCACTACGAGCAGTACTTC. This encodes CASSTRRGHYEQYF.

This clonotype was counted at least ten times. V and J are TRBV7-8 and TRBJ2-7; perhaps TRBD1 as D (6 bases). The CDR3 has 16 residues. Germline loops: CDR1 SGHVS, CDR2 FQNEAQ. V lost 4 bases, J lost 2 bases, and 18 bases lay in between. The CDR3 sequence is CASSSSPRRGPYEQYF. CDR3 nucleotide sequence: TGTGCCAGCAGCTCATCACCCCGCAGGGGTCCCTACGAGCAGTACTTC. Drawing the rest from reference TRBV7-8 and TRBJ2-7, the complete variable domain is GAGVSQSPRYKVAKRGQDVALRCDPISGHVSLFWYQQALGQGPEFLTYFQNEAQLDKSGLPSDRFFAERPEGSVSTLKIQRTQQEDSAVYLCASSSSPRRGPYEQYFGPGTRLTVT.

The rearrangement uses TRBV25-1 and TRBJ1-4; maybe TRBD1 (6 bases). Between the trimmed V and J ends, which lost 4 bases and 7 bases, there was a span of 13 bases. This CDR3 comprises 14 residues. Germline loops: CDR1 MGHDK, CDR2 SYGVNS. The CDR3 DNA is TGTGCCAGCAGTGGACCAGGGGCCGCTGAAAAACTGTTTTTT. This encodes CASSGPGAAEKLFF.

This clonotype was recorded a few times. V gene TRBV11-2 combines with J gene TRBJ1-2; D not resolved. Trimming removed 5 bases from V and 3 bases from J, with 13 bases in between. CDR1 and CDR2 (germline): SGHAT, FQNNGV. The CDR3 runs to 14 residues. This CDR3 is CASSARVIDYGYTF. The CDR3 DNA sequence: TGTGCCAGCAGCGCGAGAGTGATAGACTATGGCTACACCTTC.

This clonotype was detected ten times or more. The V gene is TRBV28, the J gene TRBJ1-6, with D unclear. V was cut by 7 bases and J by 7 bases, with 11 bases left in between. Germline values: CDR1 MDHEN, CDR2 SYDVKM. The CDR3 extends over 13 amino acids. The CDR3 region is CASIARTNSPLHF. The DNA for the CDR3 is TGTGCCAGCATAGCCCGGACGAATTCACCCCTCCACTTT.

This clonotype was observed a few times. The chain has TRBV7-9 and TRBJ2-3, with a possible D match to TRBD2 (5 bases). With 10 bases removed from V and 4 bases from J, the gap between germline ends came to 15 bases. The germline gives CDR1 SEHNR, CDR2 FQNEAQ (reference sequence). The CDR3 extends over 13 amino acids. The CDR3 DNA sequence: TGTGCCACCACGGGGATGGTGCCAGATACGCAGTATTTT. It is translated as CATTGMVPDTQYF.

This clonotype was observed at least ten times. The chain links TRBV11-2 to TRBJ2-2; 8 nucleotides align to TRBD2. The V segment lost 6 bases and the J segment 1 base; nucleotides outside the gene matches: 13. This CDR3 spans 18 amino acids. From germline, CDR1 is SGHAT and CDR2 FQNNGV. CDR3 loop: CASRPDPDSGMNTGELFF. The CDR3, as DNA: TGTGCCAGCAGGCCAGATCCAGATAGCGGGATGAACACCGGGGAGCTGTTTTTT. Complete variable domain (other parts from reference TRBV11-2 and TRBJ2-2): EAGVAQSPRYKIIEKRQSVAFWCNPISGHATLYWYQQILGQGPKLLIQFQNNGVVDDSQLPKDRFSAERLKGVDSTLKIQPAKLEDSAVYLCASRPDPDSGMNTGELFFGEGSRLTVL.

A word on this clonotype: Likely a read error: the CDR3 ends without its conserved phenylalanine or tryptophan. The rearrangement links TRBV12-3 or TRBV12-4 to TRBJ2-5; D is unresolved. V lost 5 bases and J 5 bases, leaving 9 bases between the germline ends. CDR3 size: 12 residues. The CDR3 DNA follows: TGTGCCAGCAGTGTCGGTTGGGAGACCCAGTACCTC. The encoded protein is CASSVGWETQYL.

The chain employs TRBV6-1 and TRBJ2-5; 14 bases are shared with TRBD2. Trimming at V came to 6 bases and at J to 6 bases, leaving 6 bases not matched to a gene. Germline V gene sequence: CDR1 MNHNS, CDR2 SASEGT. This CDR3 is 15 amino acids long. The CDR3 nucleotides are TGTGCCAGCAGGGAGACTAGCGGGAGGGTAAAGACCCAGTACTTC. Translated, it gives CASRETSGRVKTQYF.

Regarding this clonotype: One end of the junction varies from germline; a read error may be responsible. This chain joins TRBV7-7 and TRBJ2-1, with D perhaps TRBD2 (5 bases). Germline assignment: CDR1 SSHAT and CDR2 FNYEAQ (reference sequence). The CDR3 length is 13 residues. CDR3 coding DNA: TGTGCTAGCAGCTTAGATAGCGCTAATGAGCAGTTCTTC. Protein: CASSLDSANEQFF.